There are many counts of the clone carrying this T cell receptor beta chain. This sample was taken from a study of early T cells in non-severe SARS-CoV-2 infection. The CDR3 totals 15 residues. Germline lookup yields CDR1 MNHEY and CDR2 SVGEGT. Germline trimming cut 6 bases from V and 8 bases from J; bases unmatched to any gene: 12. TCRdb independently ran MiXCR on the 5' RACE reads; one entry per CDR3 protein. The table records roughly 30,000 distinct CDR3 sequences, roughly 4.3% of them present only once. The origin of this receptor is an adult who was a healthcare worker with PCR-confirmed SARS-CoV-2 infection or an uninfected control (not recorded which). The sequencing input was whole blood. The chain is built from TRBV6-2 or TRBV6-3 and TRBJ2-1; 8 bases line up with TRBD2. The CDR3 is CASSDRRLARDEQFF. DNA of the CDR3: TGTGCCAGCAGCGACCGCCGACTAGCGCGGGATGAGCAGTTCTTC.